One and the same sample provided the 21 T cell receptor beta chains below, sequenced in a study of OX40 agonist ivuxolimab in advanced cancers. Method: immunoSEQ multiplex PCR; TCRdb's copy keeps in-frame clones and lacks some. This sample carries about 52,000 clones, 94% of them seen once, and the ten largest clones take 12%. The material sequenced was CD4+ or CD8+ T cells sorted from blood, taken in a trial of the OX40 agonist ivuxolimab. The receptors derive from an adult with an advanced solid tumor such as melanoma, head and neck, liver or kidney cancer.

The V gene is TRBV4-1, the J gene TRBJ2-7, with 9 bases aligning to TRBD1. The CDR3 runs to 18 residues. Germline CDR1 and CDR2: MGHRA and YSYEKL. The V segment lost 4 bases and the J segment 0 bases; nucleotides outside the gene matches: 13. CDR3 sequence: CASSRLRDPGQGSYEQYF. In DNA form, the CDR3 reads TGCGCCAGCAGCCGCCTAAGGGACCCGGGACAGGGCTCCTACGAGCAGTACTTC.

The CDR3: CASSLGPSTDTQYF. DNA for the CDR3: TGTGCCAGCAGCTTAGGACCGAGCACAGATACGCAGTATTTT. This rearrangement joins TRBV7-9 to TRBJ2-3, with D unresolved. Germline CDR1 reads SEHNR; CDR2 reads FQNEAQ (reference sequence). This CDR3 has 14 residues. Trimming took off 1 base at V and 0 bases at J, with 5 bases between the two ends.

The gene calls are TRBV19 and TRBJ2-7; possibly TRBD2 for D (5 bases). The CDR3 runs to 14 residues. V was shortened by 7 bases and J by 1 base, with 14 bases between the two germline ends. The germline gives CDR1 LNHDA, CDR2 SQIVND (reference sequence). This CDR3 is CASKSSGESYEQYF. The CDR3 DNA is TGTGCCAGTAAATCCAGCGGAGAATCCTACGAGCAGTACTTC.

CDR3 sequence: CASSKAGHTYEQYF. DNA of the CDR3: TGTGCCAGCAGCAAAGCGGGACATACCTACGAGCAGTACTTC. The J gene is TRBJ2-7, the V gene TRBV21-1; the table's D call, TRBD1, has no DNA check behind it. TRBV21-1 corresponds to a pseudogene. The CDR3 consists of 14 residues.

This sequence joins TRBV7-8 and TRBJ2-7; possible D gene TRBD1, 5 bases. CDR1 SGHVS and CDR2 FQNEAQ come from the germline V gene. The CDR3 runs to 14 residues. Trimming removed 5 bases at V and 3 bases at J, with 14 bases between. CDR3 bases: TGTGCCAGCAGCCAGAACAGGAACTTCTACGAGCAGTACTTC. Encoded protein: CASSQNRNFYEQYF. The full variable domain, with the rest looked up from reference TRBV7-8 and TRBJ2-7, is GAGVSQSPRYKVAKRGQDVALRCDPISGHVSLFWYQQALGQGPEFLTYFQNEAQLDKSGLPSDRFFAERPEGSVSTLKIQRTQQEDSAVYLCASSQNRNFYEQYFGPGTRLTVT.

The chain has TRBV29-1 and TRBJ2-5, with 8 bases aligning to TRBD1. Trimming took 5 bases from V and 1 from J; bases not matched to a gene: 6. The length of the CDR3 is 14 residues. The germline V gene encodes CDR1 SQVTM and CDR2 ANQGSEA. The CDR3 protein is CSVRQTGGQETQYF. In DNA, the CDR3 is TGCAGCGTTCGGCAAACAGGGGGCCAAGAGACCCAGTACTTC.

The chain couples TRBV2 to TRBJ2-7, with D possibly being TRBD1 or TRBD2 (5 bases each). Trimming left V 7 bases short and J 2 bases short, with 12 bases between. The CDR3 is 13 residues long. The germline V gene encodes CDR1 SNHLY and CDR2 FYNNEI. The CDR3 sequence is CASMGTPTYEQYF. Here the CDR3 DNA reads TGTGCCAGCATGGGGACGCCGACCTACGAGCAGTACTTC.

The chain carries TRBV5-8 and TRBJ2-1; D perhaps matches TRBD2 (6 bases). The germline V gene has CDR1 SGHTS and CDR2 YDEGEE. V lost 3 bases and J lost 0, with 10 bases in between. There are 15 residues in the CDR3. This CDR3 is CASSSGVSSYNEQFF. In DNA form, the CDR3 reads TGTGCCAGCAGCTCGGGGGTCTCCTCCTACAATGAGCAGTTCTTC. The whole variable domain, remainder taken from reference TRBV5-8 and TRBJ2-1, is EAGVTQSPTHLIKTRGQQATLRCSPISGHTSVYWYQQALGLGLQFLLWYDEGEERNRGNFPPRFSGRQFPNYSSELNVNALELEDSALYLCASSSGVSSYNEQFFGPGTRLTVL.

The chain is built from TRBV11-2 and TRBJ1-5; D unresolved. Per germline, CDR1 SGHAT and CDR2 FQNNGV. Trimming left V 0 bases short and J 0 bases short, with 6 bases between. The CDR3 loop spans 15 amino acids. The CDR3: CASSLEGNSNQPQHF. CDR3 in DNA: TGTGCCAGCAGCTTAGAGGGGAATAGCAATCAGCCCCAGCATTTT.

J is TRBJ2-1 and V is TRBV6-5, with 9 positions matching TRBD2. The junction had 6 bases not matched to a gene; V was cut back by 0 bases and J by 9 bases. This CDR3 contains 15 residues. The germline gives CDR1 MNHEY, CDR2 SVGAGI. The CDR3 sequence: CASSYSTSGLGEQFF. The CDR3 DNA reads as TGTGCCAGCAGTTACTCGACTAGCGGACTCGGTGAGCAGTTCTTC.

V gene TRBV19 combines with J gene TRBJ2-5; possibly TRBD1 or TRBD2 for D (7 bases each). Trimming shortened V by 1 base and J by 5 bases, and 11 bases separated the two germline ends. Germline V gene data show CDR1 as LNHDA and CDR2 as SQIVND (reference sequence). The CDR3 runs 14 residues. The CDR3 coding sequence is TGTGCCAGTAGTATAGGCCAGGGGGGGGAGACCCAGTACTTC. This sequence encodes CASSIGQGGETQYF.

V gene TRBV6-1 combines with J gene TRBJ1-1; maybe TRBD1 (5 bases). The V end lost 4 bases, the J end lost 4 bases, and 10 bases lay between the germline ends. CDR1 is MNHNS, CDR2 SASEGT, per germline. The CDR3 totals 13 residues. Here the CDR3 reads CASSVDRVTEAFF. The CDR3 DNA follows: TGTGCCAGCAGTGTCGACAGAGTCACTGAAGCTTTCTTT.

The rearrangement uses TRBV19 and TRBJ1-5, with D unresolved. Trimming took off 0 bases at V and 3 bases at J, with 6 bases between the two ends. The CDR3 contains 14 residues. From germline, CDR1 is LNHDA and CDR2 SQIVND (reference sequence). The CDR3 reads CASSIDQNNQPQHF. The DNA of the CDR3 is TGTGCCAGTAGTATAGACCAGAACAATCAGCCCCAGCATTTT.

The chain uses TRBV10-3 and TRBJ2-5, with TRBD2 as a possible D gene (5 bases). CDR1 is ENHRY, CDR2 SYGVKD, per germline. Between the trimmed V and J ends, which lost 7 bases and 3 bases, there was a span of 12 bases. This CDR3 has 13 amino acids. CDR3 nucleotides: TGTGCCATCACTTCCGGGATAGAAGAGACCCAGTACTTC. Its protein product is CAITSGIEETQYF.

In DNA form, the CDR3 reads TGTGCCAGCAGTGGCCGCGGACAGGGGGGGACGGTTACCGGGGAGCTGTTTTTT. Encoded protein: CASSGRGQGGTVTGELFF. The rearrangement joins TRBV25-1 to TRBJ2-2; 10 nucleotides align to TRBD1. V lost 4 bases and J lost 5; bases outside the gene matches: 13. CDR1 and CDR2 from the germline V gene are MGHDK and SYGVNS. The CDR3 has 18 amino acids.

This sequence joins TRBV4-3 and TRBJ2-7; D is possibly TRBD1 (6 bases). Germline assignment: CDR1 LGHNA and CDR2 YSLEER. The ends were cut back, 5 bases at V and 7 bases at J, with 18 bases in the middle. CDR3 size: 14 residues. The CDR3: CASSVSQGSGEQYF. DNA of the CDR3: TGCGCCAGCAGCGTGTCACAGGGTTCGGGGGAGCAGTACTTC.

The V call is TRBV30, the J call TRBJ2-7; no firm D call. Germline lookup yields CDR1 GTSNPN and CDR2 SVGIG (reference sequence). Trimming removed 0 bases at V and 4 bases at J, with 10 bases between. This CDR3 region has 13 residues. In DNA form, the CDR3 reads TGTGCCTGGAGTGTTCAGGTCGGGTACGAGCAGTACTTC. Translating it yields CAWSVQVGYEQYF.

The chain uses TRBV30 and TRBJ2-2; D unclear. Trimming took off 1 base at V and 6 bases at J, with 15 bases between the two ends. This CDR3 is built from 15 residues. The V gene's germline CDR1 is GTSNPN and CDR2 SVGIG (reference sequence). DNA for the CDR3: TGTGCCTGGAGTGGTGGCACACCTGAACCCGGGGAGCTGTTTTTT. This gives the protein CAWSGGTPEPGELFF.

The chain carries TRBV5-6 and TRBJ2-3; D gene uncertain. Germline CDR1 and CDR2: SGHDT and YYEEEE. This CDR3 comprises 14 residues. Trimming took off 0 bases at V and 0 bases at J, with 5 bases between the two ends. The CDR3 DNA is TGTGCCAGCAGCTTGGGTTCTAGCACAGATACGCAGTATTTT. Its protein product is CASSLGSSTDTQYF.

The rearrangement links TRBV9 to TRBJ2-3; TRBD2 matches 14 bases. The CDR3 has 18 residues. Trimming took 0 bases from V and 2 from J; bases not matched to a gene: 5. The germline CDR1 and CDR2 sequences are SGDLS and YYNGEE. CDR3 sequence reads: CASSVGPGLAGVTDTQYF. Written as DNA, the CDR3 is TGTGCCAGCAGCGTAGGACCGGGACTAGCGGGAGTCACAGATACGCAGTATTTT.

The chain has TRBV5-1 and TRBJ1-5, with unresolved D. The germline V gene has CDR1 SGHRS and CDR2 YFSETQ. The CDR3 loop spans 15 amino acids. The ends were cut back, 9 bases at V and 3 bases at J, with 19 bases in the middle. The CDR3: CATPWVAVNNQPQHF. CDR3 sequence (DNA): TGCGCCACCCCGTGGGTCGCCGTTAACAATCAGCCCCAGCATTTT.